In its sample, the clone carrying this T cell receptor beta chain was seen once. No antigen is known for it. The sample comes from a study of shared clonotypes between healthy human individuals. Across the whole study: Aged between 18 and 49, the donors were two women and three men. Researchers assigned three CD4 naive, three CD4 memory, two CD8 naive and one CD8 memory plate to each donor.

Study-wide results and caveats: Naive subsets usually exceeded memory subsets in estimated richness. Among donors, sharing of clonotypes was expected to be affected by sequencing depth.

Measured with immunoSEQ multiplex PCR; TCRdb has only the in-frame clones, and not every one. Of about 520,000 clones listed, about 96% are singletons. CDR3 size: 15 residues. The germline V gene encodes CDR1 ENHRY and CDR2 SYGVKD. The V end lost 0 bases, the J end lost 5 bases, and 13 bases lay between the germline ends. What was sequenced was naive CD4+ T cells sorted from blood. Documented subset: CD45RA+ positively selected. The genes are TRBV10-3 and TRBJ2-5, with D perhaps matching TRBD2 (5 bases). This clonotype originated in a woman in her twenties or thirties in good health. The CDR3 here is CAISESTGPGETQYF. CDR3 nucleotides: TGTGCCATCAGTGAGTCTACTGGGCCGGGGGAGACCCAGTACTTC.